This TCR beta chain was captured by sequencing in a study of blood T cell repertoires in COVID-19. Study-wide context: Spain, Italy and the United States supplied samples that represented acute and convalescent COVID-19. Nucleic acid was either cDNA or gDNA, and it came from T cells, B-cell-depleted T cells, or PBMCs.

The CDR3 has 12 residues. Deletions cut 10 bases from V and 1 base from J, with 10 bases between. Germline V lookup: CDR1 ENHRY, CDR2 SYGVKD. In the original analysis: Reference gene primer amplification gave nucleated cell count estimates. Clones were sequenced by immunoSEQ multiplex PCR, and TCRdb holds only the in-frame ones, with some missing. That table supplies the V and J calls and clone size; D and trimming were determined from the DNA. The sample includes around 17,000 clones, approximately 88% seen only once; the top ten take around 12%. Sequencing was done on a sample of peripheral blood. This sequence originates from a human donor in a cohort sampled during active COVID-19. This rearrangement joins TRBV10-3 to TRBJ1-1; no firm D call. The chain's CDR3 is CATRVQNTEAFF. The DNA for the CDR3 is TGTGCCACCCGCGTTCAGAACACTGAAGCTTTCTTT.